The 24 T cell receptor beta chains in this list originate from one sample, sequenced in a study of T cell responses to AZD1222 COVID-19 vaccine. Here immunoSEQ multiplex PCR was the method, and the copy in TCRdb shows in-frame clones only, minus some. This table holds approximately 150,000 clones, roughly 92% found once. Material: peripheral blood, obtained on day 0 of AZD1222 vaccination. These receptors all come from an adult in good health.

The V gene is TRBV27, the J gene TRBJ1-3; D perhaps matches TRBD1 (5 bases). The CDR3 runs 15 residues. The ends were cut back, 8 bases at V and 0 bases at J, with 14 bases in the middle. Germline CDR1 MNHEY, CDR2 SMNVEV (reference sequence). CDR3 sequence: CASSPGGSSGNTIYF. DNA of the CDR3: TGTGCCAGCTCCCCTGGGGGGAGCTCTGGAAACACCATATATTTT.

The V and J genes are TRBV5-1 and TRBJ1-2; possible D gene TRBD1, 6 bases. V shed 4 bases and J shed 8 bases, with 15 bases lying between them. The CDR3 loop spans 13 amino acids. Germline values: CDR1 SGHRS, CDR2 YFSETQ. Here the CDR3 DNA reads TGCGCCAGCAGCCTCGAGGACAGAGTAGGCTACACCTTC. Protein product: CASSLEDRVGYTF.

The V and J genes are TRBV9 and TRBJ2-3; 7 bases align to TRBD2. J lost 0 bases, V lost 0 bases, and 4 bases had no gene match. Germline assignment: CDR1 SGDLS and CDR2 YYNGEE. CDR3 length: 16 amino acids. This CDR3 reads CASSVGGSGSTDTQYF. CDR3 bases: TGTGCCAGCAGCGTAGGGGGTAGCGGGAGCACAGATACGCAGTATTTT. The whole variable domain, remainder taken from reference TRBV9 and TRBJ2-3, is DSGVTQTPKHLITATGQRVTLRCSPRSGDLSVYWYQQSLDQGLQFLIQYYNGEERAKGNILERFSAQQFPDLHSELNLSSLELGDSALYFCASSVGGSGSTDTQYFGPGTRLTVL.

The rearrangement uses TRBV15 and TRBJ1-2, with D unresolved. CDR1 is LNHNV and CDR2 is YYDKDF in the germline V gene (reference sequence). CDR3 length equals 15 residues. The V gene lost 5 bases and the J gene lost 4 bases, with 17 bases spanning the gap. The CDR3 sequence: CATSQETSASYGYTF. The CDR3, as DNA: TGTGCCACCAGCCAGGAGACAAGCGCTTCCTATGGCTACACCTTC.

The table lists this clone with a count of one. V usage is TRBV5-5 and J usage is TRBJ2-7; 9 nucleotides align to TRBD1. The ends lost 1 base at V and 6 bases at J; junction bases unmatched: 11. Germline CDR1 and CDR2: SGHKS and YYEKEE (reference sequence). This CDR3 is 16 amino acids long. CDR3 sequence (DNA): TGTGCCAGCAGCTTGCAACAACAGGGGGCGTCGGGCGAGCAGTACTTC. It codes for CASSLQQQGASGEQYF.

The gene calls are TRBV28 and TRBJ2-4, with TRBD1 identical over 12 bases. The CDR3 runs to 20 residues. V shed 5 bases and J 0 bases; nucleotides not matched to a gene: 14. The germline gives CDR1 MDHEN, CDR2 SYDVKM. The CDR3, as DNA: TGTGCCAGCAGTCCACAGGGACAGGGGGCCGCTTGGAGAGCCAAAAACATTCAGTACTTC. Protein: CASSPQGQGAAWRAKNIQYF.

V is TRBV7-8 and J is TRBJ2-5; the match to TRBD2 covers 15 bases. The CDR3 is 16 amino acids. Trimming took 7 bases from V and 4 from J; bases not matched to a gene: 7. Germline values: CDR1 SGHVS, CDR2 FQNEAQ. CDR3: CASTLGLAGGTETQYF. CDR3 DNA: TGTGCCAGCACCTTGGGACTAGCGGGAGGCACAGAGACCCAGTACTTC.

The chain has TRBV29-1 and TRBJ1-1; 7 bases line up with TRBD1. The V and J ends lost 7 bases and 4 bases, in that order; junction bases with no gene match: 9. The CDR3 contains 13 residues. Germline V gene lookup returns CDR1 SQVTM and CDR2 ANQGSEA. DNA of the CDR3: TGCAGCGCCCAGACAGGGTTGGGCACTGAAGCTTTCTTT. It codes for CSAQTGLGTEAFF.

The V gene is TRBV10-2, the J gene TRBJ2-1; D remains unclear. In germline, CDR1 is WSHSY, CDR2 SAAADI. This CDR3 has 17 residues. The V and J ends lost 3 bases and 0 bases respectively, with 15 bases between them. The chain's CDR3 is CASSERNWLSSYNEQFF. The CDR3 DNA follows: TGCGCCAGCAGTGAAAGGAACTGGCTAAGCTCCTACAATGAGCAGTTCTTC.

The chain recombines TRBV10-3 with TRBJ1-3; D call uncertain. Trimming left V 6 bases short and J 0 bases short, with 12 bases between. Germline-derived CDR1 and CDR2 are ENHRY and SYGVKD. There are 15 residues in the CDR3. The DNA of the CDR3 is TGTGCCATCAGGTTGGACGGGAGCTCTGGAAACACCATATATTTT. Its translation: CAIRLDGSSGNTIYF.

The rearrangement uses TRBV15 and TRBJ2-7, with D possibly matching TRBD2 (5 bases). Germline V gene data show CDR1 as LNHNV and CDR2 as YYDKDF (reference sequence). V gave up 8 bases and J gave up 2 bases, with 22 bases separating them. CDR3 length: 16 residues. Written as DNA, the CDR3 is TGTGCCACCGGAACTCCGTCGGGGAAATTAGCCTACGAGCAGTACTTC. Amino acid sequence: CATGTPSGKLAYEQYF.

The chain carries TRBV2 and TRBJ2-7; a possible D gene is TRBD1 (5 bases). Germline CDR1 and CDR2: SNHLY and FYNNEI. The CDR3 loop spans 13 amino acids. The V end was cut by 7 bases, the J end by 0 bases, with 10 bases between. The CDR3 DNA reads TGTGCCAGCAATGGGGCCTTCTCCTACGAGCAGTACTTC. Translating it yields CASNGAFSYEQYF.

This chain joins TRBV19 and TRBJ1-5; unclear D gene. The germline V gene has CDR1 LNHDA and CDR2 SQIVND (reference sequence). This CDR3 spans 17 amino acids. Trimming took 4 bases from V and 6 from J, leaving 22 bases between them. The CDR3 here is CASSTPPWGGRVQPQHF. The CDR3 coding sequence is TGTGCCAGTAGTACCCCCCCATGGGGAGGACGCGTTCAGCCCCAGCATTTT.

This sequence joins TRBV9 and TRBJ2-3; TRBD2 agrees at 7 bases. This CDR3 is built from 16 residues. Trimming cost V 3 bases and J 1 base; bases outside gene matches: 8. The germline gives CDR1 SGDLS, CDR2 YYNGEE. The CDR3 here is CASSARRLAGTDTQYF. CDR3 bases: TGTGCCAGCAGCGCACGCCGACTAGCAGGCACAGATACGCAGTATTTT.

The V call is TRBV5-1, the J call TRBJ2-4; D is uncertain. The V end was cut by 1 base, the J end by 0 bases, with 11 bases between. The CDR3 has 16 amino acids. CDR1 SGHRS and CDR2 YFSETQ come from the germline V gene. CDR3 DNA: TGCGCCAGCAGCTTGACAAGGAACTTAGCCAAAAACATTCAGTACTTC. This encodes CASSLTRNLAKNIQYF.

This clone was detected once. The chain recombines TRBV11-2 with TRBJ1-2; a weak D match, TRBD1 (6 bases). Germline loops: CDR1 SGHAT, CDR2 FQNNGV. Trimming removed 5 bases from V and 4 bases from J, with 11 bases in between. The CDR3 loop spans 13 amino acids. In DNA, the CDR3 is TGTGCCAGCAGCCGGACAGCCTTCTATGGCTACACCTTC. It specifies CASSRTAFYGYTF. Drawing the rest from reference TRBV11-2 and TRBJ1-2, the complete variable domain is EAGVAQSPRYKIIEKRQSVAFWCNPISGHATLYWYQQILGQGPKLLIQFQNNGVVDDSQLPKDRFSAERLKGVDSTLKIQPAKLEDSAVYLCASSRTAFYGYTFGSGTRLTVV.

The genes are TRBV19 and TRBJ2-1; a possible D gene is TRBD1 (6 bases). The CDR3 contains 13 residues. Between the trimmed V and J ends, which lost 9 bases and 3 bases, there was a span of 12 bases. Germline-derived CDR1 and CDR2 are LNHDA and SQIVND (reference sequence). DNA of the CDR3: TGTGCCAGCAATGACAGGAGCTACAATGAGCAGTTCTTC. Translated: CASNDRSYNEQFF.

This clone was observed a single time. This chain uses TRBV28 with TRBJ1-2, with 10 bases fitting TRBD1. The CDR3 totals 17 residues. Germline CDR1 reads MDHEN; CDR2 reads SYDVKM. V lost 4 bases, J lost 0 bases, and 8 bases stayed unmatched. The CDR3: CASSYSTGGSPNYGYTF. The CDR3 nucleotides read TGTGCCAGCAGTTACTCGACAGGGGGCTCTCCTAACTATGGCTACACCTTC.

The chain has TRBV5-1 and TRBJ2-1; 10 bases match TRBD2. Germline-derived CDR1 and CDR2 are SGHRS and YFSETQ. There are 18 residues in the CDR3. V gave up 0 bases and J gave up 7 bases; unmatched junction bases: 13. As DNA, the CDR3 is TGCGCCAGCAGCTTGGGGCCCCCGGCTAGCGGGGGAGCTAATGAGCAGTTCTTC. This translates into CASSLGPPASGGANEQFF.

The V gene is TRBV30, the J gene TRBJ2-6, with no clear D. Germline V gene data show CDR1 as GTSNPN and CDR2 as SVGIG (reference sequence). V lost 2 bases and J lost 2, with 10 bases in between. The CDR3 runs 15 residues. CDR3 sequence reads: CAWSLSGPGANVLTF. The CDR3 coding sequence is TGTGCCTGGAGTCTGTCTGGGCCTGGGGCCAACGTCCTGACTTTC.

The V call is TRBV15, the J call TRBJ2-7; the D is unclear. The CDR3 loop spans 16 amino acids. Trimming pared 0 bases from V and 2 bases from J, leaving 14 bases between. The germline V gene has CDR1 LNHNV and CDR2 YYDKDF (reference sequence). CDR3 bases: TGTGCCACCAGCAGAGATTGGGATCAACACCCCTACGAGCAGTACTTC. Translated, it gives CATSRDWDQHPYEQYF. The full variable domain, completed using reference TRBV15 and TRBJ2-7, is DAMVIQNPRYQVTQFGKPVTLSCSQTLNHNVMYWYQQKSSQAPKLLFHYYDKDFNNEADTPDNFQSRRPNTSFCFLDIRSPGLGDTAMYLCATSRDWDQHPYEQYFGPGTRLTVT.

This chain connects TRBV24-1 to TRBJ2-1; 12 nucleotides agree with TRBD2. The junction had 5 bases not matched to a gene; V was cut back by 4 bases and J by 2 bases. Germline V lookup: CDR1 KGHDR, CDR2 SFDVKD. The CDR3 loop spans 17 amino acids. For the CDR3, the DNA is TGTGCCACCAGTGAAGCTAGCGGGAGGGGACCCTACAATGAGCAGTTCTTC. It encodes CATSEASGRGPYNEQFF.

The chain is built from TRBV5-1 and TRBJ1-1; 9 bases are a match to TRBD1. This CDR3 spans 14 amino acids. Germline V gives CDR1 SGHRS, CDR2 YFSETQ. Losses at the gene ends were 0 bases for V and 6 bases for J; bases not matched to a gene: 3. CDR3 in amino acids: CASSLGQGESEAFF. The CDR3 coding sequence is TGCGCCAGCAGCTTGGGACAGGGGGAATCTGAAGCTTTCTTT.

This sequence joins TRBV7-2 and TRBJ2-1; D is perhaps TRBD2 (6 bases). From germline, CDR1 is SGHTA and CDR2 FQGNSA. Trimming cost V 1 base and J 4 bases, with 8 bases left between them. This CDR3 comprises 14 residues. CDR3 in amino acids: CASSLGGGYNEQFF. As DNA, the CDR3 is TGTGCCAGCAGCTTAGGGGGAGGATACAATGAGCAGTTCTTC.